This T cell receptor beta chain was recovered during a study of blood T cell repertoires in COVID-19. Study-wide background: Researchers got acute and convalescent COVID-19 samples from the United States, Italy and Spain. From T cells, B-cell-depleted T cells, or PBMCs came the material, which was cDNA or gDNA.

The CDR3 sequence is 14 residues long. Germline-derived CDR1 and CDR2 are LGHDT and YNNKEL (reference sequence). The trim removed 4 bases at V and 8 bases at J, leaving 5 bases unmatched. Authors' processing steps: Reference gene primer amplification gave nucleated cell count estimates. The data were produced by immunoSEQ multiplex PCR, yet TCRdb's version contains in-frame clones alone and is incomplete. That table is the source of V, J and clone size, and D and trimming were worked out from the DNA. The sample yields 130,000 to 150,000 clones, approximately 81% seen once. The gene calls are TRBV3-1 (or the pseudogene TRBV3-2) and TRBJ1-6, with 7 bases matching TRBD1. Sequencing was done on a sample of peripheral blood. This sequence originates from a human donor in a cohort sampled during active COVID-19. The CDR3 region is CASSLLQGDSPLHF. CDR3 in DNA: TGTGCCAGCAGCCTCCTTCAGGGGGATTCACCCCTCCACTTT.